A selection of T cell receptor beta chains follows, all from one sample in a study of blood T cell repertoires in COVID-19. The protocol was immunoSEQ multiplex PCR, while the TCRdb copy is restricted to in-frame clones and leaves out a portion. The profile shows fewer than 250,000 clones, around 87% of them singletons. Specimen: PBMCs or T cells enriched from blood (not recorded which). The source is a man aged 25-45 years in a cohort exposed to, infected with or recovered from COVID-19 (not recorded which). CDR3s include the opening cysteine and the closing phenylalanine or tryptophan. The D gene is left open where the match is weak.

J | D | V | DNA | CDR3
TRBJ2-7 | TRBD2 | TRBV19 | TGTGCCAGTAGATTTCTAGCGGGAGGTTCCTACGAGCAGTACTTC | CASRFLAGGSYEQYF
TRBJ1-1 | - | TRBV28 | TGTGCCAGCAGTTATTCGGGTGGGACTGAAGCTTTCTTT | CASSYSGGTEAFF
TRBJ2-7 | TRBD2 | TRBV15 | TGTGCCACCAGCAGAGATCGGGCTTTAGCGGGTCGAAGGTACGAGCAGTACTTC | CATSRDRALAGRRYEQYF
TRBJ1-3 | TRBD1 | TRBV4-2 | TGTGCCAGCAGCCTTCAGACAGGGAGAGAGGACACCATATATTTT | CASSLQTGREDTIYF
TRBJ2-7 | TRBD2 | TRBV13 | TGTGCCAGCAGCTCACTAGGACTGAACTACGGGGGGAACTACGAGCAGTACTTC | CASSSLGLNYGGNYEQYF
TRBJ1-2 | - | TRBV28 | TGTGCCAGCAGTTTATGGATACAGCTTAACTATGGCTACACCTTC | CASSLWIQLNYGYTF
TRBJ2-1 | - | TRBV7-2 | TGTGCCAGCACCCCCGGTGTCCATGAGCAGTTCTTC | CASTPGVHEQFF
TRBJ2-3 | TRBD2 | TRBV4-1 | TGCGCCTGTCGCGGGGGGGCGGGAGACACAGATACGCAGTATTTT | CACRGGAGDTDTQYF
TRBJ1-6 | - | TRBV25-1 | TGTGCCAGCAGTGAAGTGTTGGGGGGGCCGGGGAATTCACCCCTCCACTTT | CASSEVLGGPGNSPLHF
TRBJ1-1 | TRBD1 | TRBV3-1/TRBV3-2 | TGTGCCAGCACCCATCTGGGGGGACAGGGGGTGAACACTGAAGCTTTCTTT | CASTHLGGQGVNTEAFF
TRBJ1-5 | - | TRBV27 | TGTGCCAGCTGGAGGGGCAATCAGCCCCAGCATTTT | CASWRGNQPQHF
TRBJ2-3 | TRBD2 | TRBV15 | TGTGCCACCAGTATCTCGGGGGGGGGCTCAGATACGCAGTATTTT | CATSISGGGSDTQYF
TRBJ1-4 | - | TRBV28 | TGTGCCAGCAGTTTAATGAGGGAACTGTTTTTT | CASSLMRELFF
TRBJ2-5 | - | TRBV24-1 | TGTGCCACCAGTGATTCTTTCGGGGAGACCCAGTACTTC | CATSDSFGETQYF
TRBJ1-3 | - | TRBV9 | TGTGCCAGCAGCGCCCCAGGGGTCTCTGGAAACACCATATATTTT | CASSAPGVSGNTIYF
TRBJ1-5 | - | TRBV4-1 | TGCGCCAGCAGCCCCGACCATCGTGCGATGGGAGATCAGCCCCAGCATTTT | CASSPDHRAMGDQPQHF
TRBJ2-7 | - | TRBV7-8 | TGTGCCAGCAGCCTACGTATAAATAAGATGACAGGTACGGGCGAGCAGTACTTC | CASSLRINKMTGTGEQYF
TRBJ1-1 | TRBD1 | TRBV18 | TGTGCCAGCTCACCTCTGGGACAGGGGAGCACTGAAGCTTTCTTT | CASSPLGQGSTEAFF
TRBJ2-1 | - | TRBV9 | TGTGCCAGCAGCTCCCCCCGGGGCTCCTACAATGAGCAGTTCTTC | CASSSPRGSYNEQFF
TRBJ1-2 | TRBD1 | TRBV5-8 | TGTGCCAGCAGCGCCACAGGGGGCCCCCACTATGGCTACACCTTC | CASSATGGPHYGYTF
TRBJ1-3 | - | TRBV6-5 | TGTGCCAGCAGGGGGCCTGGAAACACCATATATTTT | CASRGPGNTIYF
TRBJ1-1 | - | TRBV28 | TGTGCCAGCAGATCGTCAGGGGCTCCTAACACTGAAGCTTTCTTT | CASRSSGAPNTEAFF
TRBJ2-5 | TRBD2 | TRBV27 | TGTGCCAGCAGTTTTGGGGCTAGCGGGAGGCGGGAGACCCAGTACTTC | CASSFGASGRRETQYF
TRBJ1-4 | - | TRBV7-8 | TGTGCCAGCAGCGCGACAAGACAGCTCCGGGGGGAAAAACTGTTTTTT | CASSATRQLRGEKLFF